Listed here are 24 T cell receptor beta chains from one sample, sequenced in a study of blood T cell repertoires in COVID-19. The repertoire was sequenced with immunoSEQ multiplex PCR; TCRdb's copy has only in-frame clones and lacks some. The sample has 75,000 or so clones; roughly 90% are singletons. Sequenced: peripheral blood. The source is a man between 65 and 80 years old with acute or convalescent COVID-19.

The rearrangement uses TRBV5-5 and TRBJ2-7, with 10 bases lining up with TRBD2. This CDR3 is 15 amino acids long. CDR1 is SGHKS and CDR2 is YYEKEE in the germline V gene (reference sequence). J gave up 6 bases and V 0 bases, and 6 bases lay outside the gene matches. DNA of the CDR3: TGTGCCAGCAGCTTGGGAGCGGGGGGGCTTTTCGAGCAGTACTTC. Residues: CASSLGAGGLFEQYF.

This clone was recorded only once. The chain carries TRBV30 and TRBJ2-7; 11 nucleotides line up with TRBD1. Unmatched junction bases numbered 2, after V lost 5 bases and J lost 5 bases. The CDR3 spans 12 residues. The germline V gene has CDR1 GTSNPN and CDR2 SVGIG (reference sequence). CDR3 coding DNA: TGTGCCTGGGGACAGGGGGCAAACGAGCAGTACTTC. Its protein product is CAWGQGANEQYF.

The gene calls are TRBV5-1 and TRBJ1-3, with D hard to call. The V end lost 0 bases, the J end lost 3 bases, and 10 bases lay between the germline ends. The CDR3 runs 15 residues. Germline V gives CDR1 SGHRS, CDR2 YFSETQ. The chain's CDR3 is CASSLVAGFGNTIYF. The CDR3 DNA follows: TGCGCCAGCAGCTTGGTCGCCGGGTTTGGAAACACCATATATTTT.

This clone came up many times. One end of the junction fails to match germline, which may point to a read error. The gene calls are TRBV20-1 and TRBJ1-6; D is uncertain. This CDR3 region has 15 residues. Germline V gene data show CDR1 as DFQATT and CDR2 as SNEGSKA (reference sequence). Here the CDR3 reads CSASQPGGYDSPLHF. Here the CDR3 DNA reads TGCAGTGCTAGTCAGCCCGGCGGCTATGATTCACCCCTCCACTTT.

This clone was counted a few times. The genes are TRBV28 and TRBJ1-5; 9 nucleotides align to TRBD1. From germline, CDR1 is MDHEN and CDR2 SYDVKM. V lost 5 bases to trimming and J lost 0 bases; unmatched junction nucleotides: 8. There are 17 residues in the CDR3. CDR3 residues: CASSPGQGGGSNQPQHF. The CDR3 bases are TGTGCCAGCAGTCCGGGACAGGGTGGCGGTAGCAATCAGCCCCAGCATTTT.

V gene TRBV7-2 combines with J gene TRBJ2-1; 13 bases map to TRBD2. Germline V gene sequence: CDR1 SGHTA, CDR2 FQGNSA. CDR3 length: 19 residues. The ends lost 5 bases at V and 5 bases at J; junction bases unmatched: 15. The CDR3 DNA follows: TGTGCCAGCAGCCAACACGGACTAGCGGGAGAGGTGGTTAACAATGAGCAGTTCTTC. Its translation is CASSQHGLAGEVVNNEQFF. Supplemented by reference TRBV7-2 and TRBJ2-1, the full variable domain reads GAGVSQSPSNKVTEKGKDVELRCDPISGHTALYWYRQSLGQGLEFLIYFQGNSAPDKSGLPSDRFSAERTGGSVSTLTIQRTQQEDSAVYLCASSQHGLAGEVVNNEQFFGPGTRLTVL.

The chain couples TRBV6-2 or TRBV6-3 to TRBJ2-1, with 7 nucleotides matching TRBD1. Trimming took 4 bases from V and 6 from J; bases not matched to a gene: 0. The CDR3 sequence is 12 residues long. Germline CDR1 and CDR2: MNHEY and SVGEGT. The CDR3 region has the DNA TGTGCCAGCAGTTCAGGGGGCAATGAGCAGTTCTTC. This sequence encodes CASSSGGNEQFF.

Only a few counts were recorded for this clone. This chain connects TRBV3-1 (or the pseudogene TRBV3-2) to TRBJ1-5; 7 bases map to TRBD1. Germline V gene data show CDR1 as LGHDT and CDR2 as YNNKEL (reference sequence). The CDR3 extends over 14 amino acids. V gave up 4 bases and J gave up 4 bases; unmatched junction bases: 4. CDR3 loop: CASSRGQSNQPQHF. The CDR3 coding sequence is TGTGCCAGCAGCCGGGGACAGTCAAATCAGCCCCAGCATTTT.

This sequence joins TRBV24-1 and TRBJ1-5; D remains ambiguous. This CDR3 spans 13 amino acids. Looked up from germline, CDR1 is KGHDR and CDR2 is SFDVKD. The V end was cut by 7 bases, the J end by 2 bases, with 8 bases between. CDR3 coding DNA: TGTGCCACCAGCGGCCGGGGCAATCAGCCCCAGCATTTT. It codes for CATSGRGNQPQHF.

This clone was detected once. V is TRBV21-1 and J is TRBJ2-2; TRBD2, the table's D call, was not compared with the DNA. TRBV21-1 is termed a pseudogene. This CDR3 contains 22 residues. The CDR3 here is CHASRKEGSSSGRAGHPLTLFF. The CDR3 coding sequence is TGTCATGCCAGCAGGAAGGAAGGGAGTTCGAGCGGGAGGGCTGGACATCCCCTTACGCTGTTTTTT.

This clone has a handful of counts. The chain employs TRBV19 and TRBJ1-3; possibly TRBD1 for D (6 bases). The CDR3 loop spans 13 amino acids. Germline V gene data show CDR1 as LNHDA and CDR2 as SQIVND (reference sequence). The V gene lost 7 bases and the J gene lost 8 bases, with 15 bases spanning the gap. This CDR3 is CASTSGTTDTIYF. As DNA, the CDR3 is TGTGCCAGTACCAGCGGGACAACGGACACCATATATTTT.

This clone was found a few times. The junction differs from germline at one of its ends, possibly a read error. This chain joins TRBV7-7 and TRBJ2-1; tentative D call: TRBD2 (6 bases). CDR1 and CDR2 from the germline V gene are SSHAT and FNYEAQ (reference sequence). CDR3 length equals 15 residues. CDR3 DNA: TGTGCTAGCAGCTTAGGGGACTCGGTCTACAATGAGCAGTTCTTC. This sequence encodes CASSLGDSVYNEQFF.

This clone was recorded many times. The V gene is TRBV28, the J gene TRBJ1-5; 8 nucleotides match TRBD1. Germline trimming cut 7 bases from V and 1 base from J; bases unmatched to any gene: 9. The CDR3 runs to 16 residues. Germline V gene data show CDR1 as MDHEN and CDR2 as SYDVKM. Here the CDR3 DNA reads TGTGCCAGCACCGTGGGACAGGACCTAAGCAATCAGCCCCAGCATTTT. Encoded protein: CASTVGQDLSNQPQHF.

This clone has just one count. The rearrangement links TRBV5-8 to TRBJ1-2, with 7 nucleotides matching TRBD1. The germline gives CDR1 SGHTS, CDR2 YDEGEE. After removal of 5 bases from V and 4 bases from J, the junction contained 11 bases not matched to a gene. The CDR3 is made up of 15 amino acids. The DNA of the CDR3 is TGTGCCAGCAGTTCAGGACAGGCGCTTATCTATGGCTACACCTTC. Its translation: CASSSGQALIYGYTF.

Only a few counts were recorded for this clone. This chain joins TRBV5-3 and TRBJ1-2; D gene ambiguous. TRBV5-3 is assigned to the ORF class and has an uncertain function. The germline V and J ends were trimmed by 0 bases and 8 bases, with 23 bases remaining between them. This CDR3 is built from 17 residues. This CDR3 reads CARSLEAPKAGKEGYTF. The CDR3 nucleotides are TGTGCCAGAAGCTTGGAAGCCCCGAAAGCGGGGAAGGAGGGCTACACCTTC.

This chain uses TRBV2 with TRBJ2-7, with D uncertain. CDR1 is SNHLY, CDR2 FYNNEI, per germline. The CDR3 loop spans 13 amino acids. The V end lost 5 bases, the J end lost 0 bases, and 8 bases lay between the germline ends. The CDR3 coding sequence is TGTGCCAGCAGTATCAGTTTCTCCTACGAGCAGTACTTC. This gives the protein CASSISFSYEQYF.

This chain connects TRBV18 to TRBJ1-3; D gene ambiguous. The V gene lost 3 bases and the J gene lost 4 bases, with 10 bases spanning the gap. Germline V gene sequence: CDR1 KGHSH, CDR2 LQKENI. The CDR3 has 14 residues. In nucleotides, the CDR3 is TGTGCCAGCTCACCTCAACCGCTAGGAAACACCATATATTTT. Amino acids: CASSPQPLGNTIYF.

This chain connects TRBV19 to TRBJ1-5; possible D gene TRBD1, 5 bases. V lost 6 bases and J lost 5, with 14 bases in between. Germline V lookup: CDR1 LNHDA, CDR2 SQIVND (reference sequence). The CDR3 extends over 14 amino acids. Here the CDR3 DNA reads TGTGCCAGTAGCCCACCGACAGCGTATCAGCCCCAGCATTTT. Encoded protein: CASSPPTAYQPQHF. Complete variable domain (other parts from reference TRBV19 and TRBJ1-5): DGGITQSPKYLFRKEGQNVTLSCEQNLNHDAMYWYRQDPGQGLRLIYYSQIVNDFQKGDIAEGYSVSREKKESFPLTVTSAQKNPTAFYLCASSPPTAYQPQHFGDGTRLSIL.

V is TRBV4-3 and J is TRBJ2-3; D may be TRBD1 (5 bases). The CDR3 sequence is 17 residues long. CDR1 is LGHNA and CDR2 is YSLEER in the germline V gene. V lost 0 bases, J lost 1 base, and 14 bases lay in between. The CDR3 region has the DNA TGCGCCAGCAGCCAAGATCGGAAGGGGTCGGGCACAGATACGCAGTATTTT. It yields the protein CASSQDRKGSGTDTQYF.

The CDR3: CASSPPGTSGYEQYF. The CDR3, as DNA: TGTGCCAGCAGTCCCCCCGGGACTAGTGGGTACGAGCAGTACTTC. The V gene is TRBV6-5, the J gene TRBJ2-7, with TRBD2 matching 8 bases. The V gene end was trimmed by 5 bases and the J gene end by 4 bases; junction bases not matched to a gene: 10. Germline CDR1 reads MNHEY; CDR2 reads SVGAGI. CDR3 length equals 15 residues.

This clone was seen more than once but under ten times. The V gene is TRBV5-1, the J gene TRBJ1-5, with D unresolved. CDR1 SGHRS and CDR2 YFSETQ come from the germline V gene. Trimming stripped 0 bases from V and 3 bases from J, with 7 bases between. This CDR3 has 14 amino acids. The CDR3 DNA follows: TGCGCCAGCAGCTTGGGAGGGAACAATCAGCCCCAGCATTTT. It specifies CASSLGGNNQPQHF. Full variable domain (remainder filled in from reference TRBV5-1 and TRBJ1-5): KAGVTQTPRYLIKTRGQQVTLSCSPISGHRSVSWYQQTPGQGLQFLFEYFSETQRNKGNFPGRFSGRQFSNSRSEMNVSTLELGDSALYLCASSLGGNNQPQHFGDGTRLSIL.

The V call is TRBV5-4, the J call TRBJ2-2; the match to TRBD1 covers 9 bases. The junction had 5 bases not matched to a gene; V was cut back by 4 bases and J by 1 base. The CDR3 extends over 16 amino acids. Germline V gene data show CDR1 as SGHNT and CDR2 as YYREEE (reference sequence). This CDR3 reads CASSPGQGRNTGELFF. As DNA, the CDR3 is TGTGCCAGCAGCCCTGGACAGGGGAGGAACACCGGGGAGCTGTTTTTT.

Written as DNA, the CDR3 is TGTGCCAGCAGCCTAGACAGGGCGGGCTCTGGGGCCAACGTCCTGACTTTC. Translation: CASSLDRAGSGANVLTF. The chain joins TRBV25-1 to TRBJ2-6; 7 bases are a match to TRBD1. CDR1 MGHDK and CDR2 SYGVNS come from the germline V gene. V was clipped by 6 bases and J by 0 bases; unmatched bases: 8. This CDR3 contains 17 residues. The variable domain in full, with the rest retrieved from reference TRBV25-1 and TRBJ2-6, is EADIYQTPRYLVIGTGKKITLECSQTMGHDKMYWYQQDPGMELHLIHYSYGVNSTEKGDLSSESTVSRIRTEHFPLTLESARPSHTSQYLCASSLDRAGSGANVLTFGAGSRLTVL.

CDR3 sequence reads: CASSPWGSVISYEQYF. The DNA of the CDR3 is TGTGCCAGCAGCCCCTGGGGCAGCGTAATCTCCTACGAGCAGTACTTC. The chain couples TRBV5-6 to TRBJ2-7; perhaps TRBD1 as D (5 bases). Germline CDR1 and CDR2: SGHDT and YYEEEE. V lost 4 bases to trimming and J lost 0 bases, with 17 bases between them. The CDR3 has 16 amino acids.